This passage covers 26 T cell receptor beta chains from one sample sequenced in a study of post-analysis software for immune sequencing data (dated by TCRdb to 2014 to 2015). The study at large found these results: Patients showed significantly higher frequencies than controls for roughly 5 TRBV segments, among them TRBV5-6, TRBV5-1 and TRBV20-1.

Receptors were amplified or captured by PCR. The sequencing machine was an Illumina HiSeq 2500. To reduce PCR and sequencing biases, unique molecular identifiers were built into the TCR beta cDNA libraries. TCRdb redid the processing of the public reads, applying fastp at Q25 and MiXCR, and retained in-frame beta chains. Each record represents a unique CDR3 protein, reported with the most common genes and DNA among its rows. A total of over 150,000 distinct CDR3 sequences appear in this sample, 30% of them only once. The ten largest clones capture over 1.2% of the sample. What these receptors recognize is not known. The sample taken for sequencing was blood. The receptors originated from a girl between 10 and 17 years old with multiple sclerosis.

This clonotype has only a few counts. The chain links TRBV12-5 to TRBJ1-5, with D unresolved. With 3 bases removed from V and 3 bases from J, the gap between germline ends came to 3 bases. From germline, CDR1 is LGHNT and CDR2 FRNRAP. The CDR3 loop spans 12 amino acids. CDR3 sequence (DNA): TGTGCTAGTGGTTTCCCCAATCAGCCCCAGCATTTT. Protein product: CASGFPNQPQHF.

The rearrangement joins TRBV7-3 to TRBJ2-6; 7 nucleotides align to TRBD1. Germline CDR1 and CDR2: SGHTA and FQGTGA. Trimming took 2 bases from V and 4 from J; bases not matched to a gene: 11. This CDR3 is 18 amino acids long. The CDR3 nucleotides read TGTGCCAGCAGCTTAGAGCGACAGGGTCGAGGAGGGGCCAACGTCCTGACTTTC. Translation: CASSLERQGRGGANVLTF.

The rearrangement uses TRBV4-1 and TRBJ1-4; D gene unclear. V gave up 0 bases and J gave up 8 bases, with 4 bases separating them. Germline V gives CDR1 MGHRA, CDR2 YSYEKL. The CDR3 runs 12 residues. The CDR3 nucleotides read TGCGCCAGCAGCCAAGAAGGGGAAAAACTGTTTTTT. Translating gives CASSQEGEKLFF.

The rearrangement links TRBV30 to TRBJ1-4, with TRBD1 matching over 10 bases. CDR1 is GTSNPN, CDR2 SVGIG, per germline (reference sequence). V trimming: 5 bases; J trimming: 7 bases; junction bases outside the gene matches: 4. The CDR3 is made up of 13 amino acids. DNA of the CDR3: TGTGCCTGGCTTCGGACAGGGGGTGAAAAACTGTTTTTT. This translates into CAWLRTGGEKLFF.

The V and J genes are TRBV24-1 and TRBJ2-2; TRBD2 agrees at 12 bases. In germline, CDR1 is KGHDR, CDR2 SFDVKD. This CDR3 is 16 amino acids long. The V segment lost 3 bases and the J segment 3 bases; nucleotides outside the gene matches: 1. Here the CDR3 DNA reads TGTGCCACCAGTGATCTAGCGGGAGGGGACACCGGGGAGCTGTTTTTT. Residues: CATSDLAGGDTGELFF.

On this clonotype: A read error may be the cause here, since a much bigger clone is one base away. CDR3 coding DNA: TGCGTCAGCAGCACGGGACAGGCGAACTATGGCTACACCTTC. It encodes CVSSTGQANYGYTF. The rearrangement uses TRBV5-1 and TRBJ1-2; TRBD1 agrees at 8 bases. The germline gives CDR1 SGHRS, CDR2 YFSETQ. This CDR3 is built from 14 residues.

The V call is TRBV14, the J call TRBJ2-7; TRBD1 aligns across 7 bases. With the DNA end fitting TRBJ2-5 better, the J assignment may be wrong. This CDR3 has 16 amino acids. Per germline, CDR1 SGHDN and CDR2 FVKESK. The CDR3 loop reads CASSPRDSLLRETQYF. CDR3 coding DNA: TGTGCCAGCAGCCCTCGGGACAGCCTCCTCCGAGAGACCCAGTACTTC.

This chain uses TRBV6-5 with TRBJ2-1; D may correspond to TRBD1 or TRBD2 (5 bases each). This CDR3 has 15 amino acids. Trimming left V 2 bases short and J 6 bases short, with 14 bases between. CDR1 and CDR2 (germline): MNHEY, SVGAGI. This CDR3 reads CASSYGGRGINEQFF. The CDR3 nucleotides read TGTGCCAGCAGTTACGGGGGTCGGGGCATCAATGAGCAGTTCTTC.

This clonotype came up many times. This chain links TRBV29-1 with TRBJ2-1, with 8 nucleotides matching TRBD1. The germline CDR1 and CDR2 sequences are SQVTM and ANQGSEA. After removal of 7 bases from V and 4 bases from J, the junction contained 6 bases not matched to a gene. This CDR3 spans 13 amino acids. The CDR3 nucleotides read TGCAGCGCTCCGGGACAGGTGTACAATGAGCAGTTCTTC. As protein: CSAPGQVYNEQFF.

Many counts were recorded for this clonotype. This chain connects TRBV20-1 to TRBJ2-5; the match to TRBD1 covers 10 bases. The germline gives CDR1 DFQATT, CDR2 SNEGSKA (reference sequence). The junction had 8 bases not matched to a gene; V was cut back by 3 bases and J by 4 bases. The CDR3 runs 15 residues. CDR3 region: CSASRLGQGRETQYF. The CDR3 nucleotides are TGCAGTGCTAGCCGGTTGGGACAGGGGCGAGAGACCCAGTACTTC.

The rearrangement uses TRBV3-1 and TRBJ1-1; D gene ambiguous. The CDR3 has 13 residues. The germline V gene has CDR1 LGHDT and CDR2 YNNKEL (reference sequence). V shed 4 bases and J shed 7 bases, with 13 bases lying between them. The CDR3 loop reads CASSRVTDIEAFF. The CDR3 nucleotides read TGTGCCAGCAGCCGAGTTACAGATATTGAAGCTTTCTTT.

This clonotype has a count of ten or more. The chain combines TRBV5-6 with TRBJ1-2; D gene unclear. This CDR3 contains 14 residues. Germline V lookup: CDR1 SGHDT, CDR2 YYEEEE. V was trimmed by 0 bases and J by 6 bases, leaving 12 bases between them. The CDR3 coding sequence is TGTGCCAGCAGCTTGGGAGTCCGTACCCATGGCTACACCTTC. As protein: CASSLGVRTHGYTF. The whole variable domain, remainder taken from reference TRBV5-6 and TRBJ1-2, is DAGVTQSPTHLIKTRGQQVTLRCSPKSGHDTVSWYQQALGQGPQFIFQYYEEEERQRGNFPDRFSGHQFPNYSSELNVNALLLGDSALYLCASSLGVRTHGYTFGSGTRLTVV.

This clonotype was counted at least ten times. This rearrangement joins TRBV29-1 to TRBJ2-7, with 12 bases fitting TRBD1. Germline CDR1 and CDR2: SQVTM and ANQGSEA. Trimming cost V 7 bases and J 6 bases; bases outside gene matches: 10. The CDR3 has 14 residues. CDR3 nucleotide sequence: TGCAGCGCTCGATCCGGGACAGGGGGCAGCGAGCAGTACTTC. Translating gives CSARSGTGGSEQYF.

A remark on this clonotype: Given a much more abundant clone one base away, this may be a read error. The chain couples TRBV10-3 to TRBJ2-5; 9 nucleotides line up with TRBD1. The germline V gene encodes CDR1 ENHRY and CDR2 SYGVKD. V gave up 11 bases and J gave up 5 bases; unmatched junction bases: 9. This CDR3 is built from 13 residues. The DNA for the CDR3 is TGTGCCGTCGGGACAGGGCTGGAGGAGACCCAGTACTTC. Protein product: CAVGTGLEETQYF.

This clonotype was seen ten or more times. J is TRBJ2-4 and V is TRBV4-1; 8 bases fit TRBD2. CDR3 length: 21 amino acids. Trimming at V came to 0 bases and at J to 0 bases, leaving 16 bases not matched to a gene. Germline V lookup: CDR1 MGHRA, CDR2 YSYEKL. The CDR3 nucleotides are TGCGCCAGCAGCCAAGAGGCGGGAGGTCTTACGTCTTCTCTAGCCAAAAACATTCAGTACTTC. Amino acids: CASSQEAGGLTSSLAKNIQYF.

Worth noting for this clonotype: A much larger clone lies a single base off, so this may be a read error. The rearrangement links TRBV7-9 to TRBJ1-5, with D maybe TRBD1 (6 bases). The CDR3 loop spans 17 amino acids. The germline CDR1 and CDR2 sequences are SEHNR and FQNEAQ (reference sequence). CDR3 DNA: TGTGCCGGCAGCCTTCATCAGGGGACCTATAGCAATCAGCCCCAGCATTTT. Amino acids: CAGSLHQGTYSNQPQHF. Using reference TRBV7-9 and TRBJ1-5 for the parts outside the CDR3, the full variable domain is DTGVSQNPRHKITKRGQNVTFRCDPISEHNRLYWYRQTLGQGPEFLTYFQNEAQLEKSRLLSDRFSAERPKGSFSTLEIQRTEQGDSAMYLCAGSLHQGTYSNQPQHFGDGTRLSIL.

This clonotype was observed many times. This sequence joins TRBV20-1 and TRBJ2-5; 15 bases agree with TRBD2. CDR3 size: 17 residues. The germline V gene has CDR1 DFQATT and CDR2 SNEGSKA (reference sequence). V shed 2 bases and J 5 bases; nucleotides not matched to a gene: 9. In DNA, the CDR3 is TGCAGTGCTAGAAGAGGTTCCGGGACTAGCGGGAGGGAGACCCAGTACTTC. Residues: CSARRGSGTSGRETQYF.

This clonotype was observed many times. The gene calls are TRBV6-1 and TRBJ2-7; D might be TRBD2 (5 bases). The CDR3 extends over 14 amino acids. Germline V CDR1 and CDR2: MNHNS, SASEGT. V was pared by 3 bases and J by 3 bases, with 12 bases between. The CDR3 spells CASSDGIGFYEQYF. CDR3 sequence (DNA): TGTGCCAGCAGTGACGGGATAGGCTTCTACGAGCAGTACTTC.

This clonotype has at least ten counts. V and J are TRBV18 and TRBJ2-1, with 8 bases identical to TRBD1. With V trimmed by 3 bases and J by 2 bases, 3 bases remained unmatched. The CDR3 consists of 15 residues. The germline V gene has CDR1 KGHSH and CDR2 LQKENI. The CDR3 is CASSPQGATYNEQFF. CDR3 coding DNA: TGTGCCAGCTCACCGCAGGGGGCCACCTACAATGAGCAGTTCTTC.

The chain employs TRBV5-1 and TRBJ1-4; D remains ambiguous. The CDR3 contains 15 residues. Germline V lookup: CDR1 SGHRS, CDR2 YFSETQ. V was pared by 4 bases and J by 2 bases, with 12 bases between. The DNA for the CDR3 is TGCGCCAGCAGCGAATCAGGTGCGACTAATGAAAAACTGTTTTTT. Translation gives CASSESGATNEKLFF.

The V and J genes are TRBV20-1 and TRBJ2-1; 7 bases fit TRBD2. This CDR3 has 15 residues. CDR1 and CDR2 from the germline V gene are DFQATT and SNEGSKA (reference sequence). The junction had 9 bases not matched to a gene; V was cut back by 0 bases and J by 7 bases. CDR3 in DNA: TGCAGTGCTAGAGATGCGGGAGCCCCTTTTAATGAGCAGTTCTTC. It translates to CSARDAGAPFNEQFF.

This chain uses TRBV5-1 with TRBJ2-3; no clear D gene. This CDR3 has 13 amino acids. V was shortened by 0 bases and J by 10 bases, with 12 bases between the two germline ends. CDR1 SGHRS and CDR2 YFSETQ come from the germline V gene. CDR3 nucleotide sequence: TGCGCCAGCAGCTTGGAATCTGAGGATGCGCAGTATTTT. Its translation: CASSLESEDAQYF.

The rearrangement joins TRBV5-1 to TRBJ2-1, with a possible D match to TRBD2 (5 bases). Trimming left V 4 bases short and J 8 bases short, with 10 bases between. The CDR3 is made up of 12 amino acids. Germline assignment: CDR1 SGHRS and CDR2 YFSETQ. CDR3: CASSHEGYEQFF. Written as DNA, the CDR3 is TGCGCCAGCAGCCATGAGGGCTATGAGCAGTTCTTC.

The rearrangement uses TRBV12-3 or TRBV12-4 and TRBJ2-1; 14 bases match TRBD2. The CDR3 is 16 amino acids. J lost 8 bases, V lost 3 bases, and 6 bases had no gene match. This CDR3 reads CASSLTGLAGVHEQFF. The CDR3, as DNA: TGTGCCAGCAGTTTGACGGGACTAGCGGGAGTCCATGAGCAGTTCTTC.

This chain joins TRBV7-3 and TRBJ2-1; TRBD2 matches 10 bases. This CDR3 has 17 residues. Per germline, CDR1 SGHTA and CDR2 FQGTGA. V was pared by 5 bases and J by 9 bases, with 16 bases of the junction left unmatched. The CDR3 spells CASSPSDWSGRGGEQFF. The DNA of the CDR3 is TGTGCCAGCAGCCCCTCTGACTGGAGCGGGAGGGGGGGTGAGCAGTTCTTC.

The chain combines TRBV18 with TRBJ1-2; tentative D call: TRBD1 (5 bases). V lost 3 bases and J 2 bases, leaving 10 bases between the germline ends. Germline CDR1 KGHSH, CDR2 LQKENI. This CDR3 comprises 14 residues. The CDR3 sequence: CASSPTPGNYGYTF. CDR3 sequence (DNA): TGTGCCAGCTCACCGACCCCAGGGAACTATGGCTACACCTTC.